Listed below are T cell receptor beta chains from one sample, sequenced in a study of blood T cell repertoires in COVID-19. Libraries were prepared by immunoSEQ multiplex PCR; TCRdb keeps only in-frame clonotypes and omits some of them. Of about 230,000 clones in the sample, over 70% were seen once. Sequencing was carried out using peripheral blood. The origin of the receptors is a woman aged 80 or older with acute or convalescent COVID-19. CDR3s include the opening cysteine and the closing phenylalanine or tryptophan. D genes are given only for firm matches. Clone size, where shown, is once, few, many, or a class for clones that have expanded.

TRBV2	.	TRBD1	TRBJ1-5	CASRPDRENQPQHF	TGTGCCAGCAGGCCCGACAGGGAAAACCAGCCCCAGCATTTT
TRBV6-6	.	.	TRBJ1-1	CASSYGQTSEAFF	TGTGCCAGCAGTTACGGACAGACAAGTGAAGCTTTCTTT
TRBV11-1	.	.	TRBJ2-7	CASSLGQPTEQYF	TGTGCCAGCAGCTTAGGACAGCCTACCGAGCAGTACTTC
TRBV11-3	.	.	TRBJ2-1	CASSQGGPLNEQFF	TGTGCCAGCAGTCAAGGGGGTCCACTCAATGAGCAGTTCTTC
TRBV13	.	TRBD1	TRBJ2-3	CASSLGQFRQGFTDTQYF	TGTGCCAGCAGCCTAGGGCAATTTAGACAGGGATTCACAGATACGCAGTATTTT
TRBV3-1/TRBV3-2	.	TRBD2	TRBJ2-3	CASSQVQTSAQGDTQYF	TGTGCCAGCAGCCAAGTTCAGACTAGCGCGCAGGGAGATACGCAGTATTTT
TRBV5-1	.	.	TRBJ2-5	CASSLGLGQETQYF	TGCGCCAGCAGCTTGGGACTGGGCCAAGAGACCCAGTACTTC
TRBV7-6	once	.	TRBJ2-2	CASSLNFPNTGELFF	TGTGCCAGCAGCTTAAACTTCCCGAACACCGGGGAGCTGTTTTTT
TRBV5-6	few	TRBD2	TRBJ2-5	CASSGGLAETQYF	TGTGCCAGCAGCGGTGGACTAGCTGAGACCCAGTACTTC
TRBV7-2	once	TRBD1	TRBJ1-1	CASSFRQGYTEAFF	TGTGCCAGCAGCTTTAGACAGGGGTACACTGAAGCTTTCTTT
TRBV30	.	TRBD2	TRBJ2-7	CAWSETSGSYEQYF	TGTGCCTGGAGTGAAACTAGCGGGTCCTACGAGCAGTACTTC
TRBV7-8	.	.	TRBJ1-6	CAITGGSVESPLHF	TGTGCCATAACGGGTGGTTCGGTGGAGTCACCCCTCCACTTT
TRBV30	.	.	TRBJ1-2	CAWSVPHTGTYGYTF	TGTGCCTGGAGTGTACCTCACACAGGGACGTATGGCTACACCTTC
TRBV2	.	TRBD2	TRBJ2-5	CASSPWTSMETQYF	TGTGCCAGCAGTCCATGGACTAGCATGGAGACCCAGTACTTC
TRBV20-1	.	TRBD1	TRBJ1-1	CSASRGRETEAFF	TGCAGTGCTAGTAGGGGGCGTGAAACTGAAGCTTTCTTT
TRBV6-5	once	.	TRBJ2-7	CASRGNRQSYEQYF	TGTGCCAGCAGAGGGAACAGGCAGTCCTACGAGCAGTACTTC
TRBV6-1	.	.	TRBJ1-1	CASSEAAARPHTEAFF	TGTGCCAGCAGTGAAGCAGCGGCAAGACCCCACACTGAAGCTTTCTTT
TRBV18	.	.	TRBJ1-1	CASSDDRNTEAFF	TGTGCCAGCTCAGACGACAGAAACACTGAAGCTTTCTTT
TRBV10-1	few	.	TRBJ1-2	CASSGGGPAYGYTF	TGCGCCAGCAGTGGGGGAGGGCCTGCTTATGGCTACACCTTC
TRBV21-1	once	.	TRBJ2-7	CASSKGQVLDYEQYF	TGTGCCAGCAGCAAAGGACAGGTTTTGGACTACGAGCAGTACTTC
TRBV5-1	.	.	TRBJ2-1	CASSSYRAGYNEQFF	TGCGCCAGCAGCTCTTACAGGGCGGGTTACAATGAGCAGTTCTTC
TRBV6-5	.	.	TRBJ1-1	CASSYAKIAEAFF	TGTGCCAGCAGTTACGCGAAGATTGCTGAAGCTTTCTTT
TRBV4-1	.	TRBD1	TRBJ2-3	CASTQGGVSTDTQYF	TGCGCCAGCACCCAAGGGGGCGTTAGCACAGATACGCAGTATTTT
TRBV27	.	.	TRBJ1-5	CASSLQWGDQPQHF	TGTGCCAGCAGTCTTCAGTGGGGGGATCAGCCCCAGCATTTT
TRBV29-1	once	TRBD1	TRBJ1-5	CSVEGQGAGQPQHF	TGCAGCGTTGAAGGACAGGGGGCTGGTCAGCCCCAGCATTTT
TRBV2	.	TRBD1	TRBJ2-5	CASSESRTGAQYF	TGTGCCAGCAGTGAATCCCGAACAGGGGCCCAGTACTTC
TRBV15	.	TRBD2	TRBJ2-7	CATSPGGETSDYEQYF	TGTGCCACCAGCCCAGGAGGTGAGACTAGCGACTACGAGCAGTACTTC
TRBV3-1/TRBV3-2	once	TRBD2	TRBJ2-3	CASSSRTSGALLGTDTQYF	TGTGCCAGCAGCTCAAGGACTAGCGGGGCCCTTCTGGGTACAGATACGCAGTATTTT
TRBV3-1/TRBV3-2	.	TRBD1	TRBJ2-5	CASSRQGALETQYF	TGTGCCAGCAGTAGACAGGGGGCTTTAGAGACCCAGTACTTC
TRBV6-5	.	.	TRBJ2-2	CASSPVTGELFF	TGTGCCAGCAGTCCCGTAACCGGGGAGCTGTTTTTT
TRBV19	.	.	TRBJ2-1	CASSIAPQGFYEQFF	TGTGCCAGTAGTATAGCGCCACAGGGATTCTATGAGCAGTTCTTC
TRBV5-8	.	TRBD1	TRBJ2-7	CASSLMGDRGYEQYF	TGTGCCAGCAGCTTGATGGGGGACAGGGGATACGAGCAGTACTTC
TRBV25-1	.	.	TRBJ2-1	CASSWTGSGRDEQFF	TGTGCCAGCAGTTGGACAGGGTCGGGGAGGGATGAGCAGTTCTTC
TRBV5-4	.	.	TRBJ1-2	CASSLREDGYTF	TGTGCCAGCAGCCTCAGGGAGGATGGCTACACCTTC
TRBV11-3	once	.	TRBJ2-7	CASSLNSYEQYF	TGTGCCAGCAGCTTGAACAGCTACGAGCAGTACTTC
TRBV15	.	TRBD2	TRBJ2-3	CATSDPGTSYADTQYF	TGTGCCACCAGCGACCCCGGGACTAGTTATGCAGATACGCAGTATTTT
TRBV7-9	.	.	TRBJ1-2	CASSSSPRQDGYGYTF	TGTGCCAGCAGCTCCTCCCCTCGACAGGATGGTTATGGCTACACCTTC
TRBV2	.	.	TRBJ1-6	CASSPRRGMASPLHF	TGTGCCAGCAGTCCAAGGAGAGGGATGGCTTCACCCCTCCACTTT
TRBV11-2	.	.	TRBJ2-5	CASSLRPSAWETQYF	TGTGCCAGCAGCTTAAGGCCCAGCGCATGGGAGACCCAGTACTTC